The T cell receptor beta chain described here comes from a study of T cells in Graves' hyperthyroidism and ophthalmopathy. Researchers took RNA transcripts and amplified the TCR beta CDR3 regions from them. HTBI primers drove first-round RT-PCR of the TCR CDR3. TCRdb redid the calling of the multiplex PCR reads with MiXCR, one entry per CDR3 protein. Of around 300,000 distinct CDR3 sequences in the sample, roughly 20% were seen once. The CDR3 spans 13 residues. CDR1 GTSNPN and CDR2 SVGIG come from the germline V gene (reference sequence). The V and J ends lost 2 bases and 5 bases respectively, with 11 bases between them. Study observations and caveats: The model identified upcoming ophthalmopathy a median approximately six months ahead of onset.

A remark on this clonotype: No antigen is known for it.

The sample was blood. The chain carries TRBV30 and TRBJ2-3; D not resolved. This receptor was taken from a man aged 25-40 years with Graves' ophthalmopathy. CDR3 coding DNA: TGTGCCTGGAGTAGAGTCGGGTTAGATACGCAGTATTTT. Its translation is CAWSRVGLDTQYF.